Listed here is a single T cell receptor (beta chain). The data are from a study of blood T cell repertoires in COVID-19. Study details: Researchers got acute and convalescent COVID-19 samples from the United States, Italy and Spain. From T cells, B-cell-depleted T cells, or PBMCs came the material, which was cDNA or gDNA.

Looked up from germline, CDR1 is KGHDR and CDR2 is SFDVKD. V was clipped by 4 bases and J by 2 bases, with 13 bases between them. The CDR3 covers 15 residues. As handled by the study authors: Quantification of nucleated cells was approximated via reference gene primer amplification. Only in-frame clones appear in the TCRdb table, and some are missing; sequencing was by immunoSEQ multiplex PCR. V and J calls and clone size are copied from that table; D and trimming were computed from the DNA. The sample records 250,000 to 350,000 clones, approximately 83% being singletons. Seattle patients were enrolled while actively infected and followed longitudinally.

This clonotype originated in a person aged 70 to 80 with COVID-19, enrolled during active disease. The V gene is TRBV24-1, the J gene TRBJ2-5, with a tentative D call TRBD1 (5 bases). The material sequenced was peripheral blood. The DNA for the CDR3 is TGTGCCACCAGTGACCCCCTACAGGATCAAGAGACCCAGTACTTC. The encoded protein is CATSDPLQDQETQYF.